This TCR beta chain emerged from a study of blood T cell repertoires in COVID-19. At the level of the study: Italy, Spain and the United States were the sources of the convalescent and acute COVID-19 samples. Nucleic acid was either cDNA or gDNA, and it came from T cells, B-cell-depleted T cells, or PBMCs.

This CDR3 has 19 amino acids. V was pared by 3 bases and J by 2 bases, with 15 bases of the junction left unmatched. CDR1 is LGHNA and CDR2 is YSLEER in the germline V gene. As handled by the study authors: It was from reference gene primer amplification that nucleated cell counts were estimated. TCRdb's table, derived via immunoSEQ multiplex PCR, lists solely in-frame clones and lacks some. V and J calls and clone size are those listed in that table; D and trimming were worked out from the DNA. Here the sample spans about 240,000 clones, 75% to 85% being singletons. Seattle patients were enrolled while actively infected and followed longitudinally.

The sequence was collected from a woman over 75 with COVID-19, enrolled during active disease. The chain employs TRBV4-3 and TRBJ2-3; TRBD2 aligns across 9 bases. The specimen was peripheral blood. The CDR3 sequence: CASSQLTASGVAFTDTQYF. CDR3 bases: TGCGCCAGCAGCCAGTTAACGGCTAGCGGGGTTGCCTTCACAGATACGCAGTATTTT.